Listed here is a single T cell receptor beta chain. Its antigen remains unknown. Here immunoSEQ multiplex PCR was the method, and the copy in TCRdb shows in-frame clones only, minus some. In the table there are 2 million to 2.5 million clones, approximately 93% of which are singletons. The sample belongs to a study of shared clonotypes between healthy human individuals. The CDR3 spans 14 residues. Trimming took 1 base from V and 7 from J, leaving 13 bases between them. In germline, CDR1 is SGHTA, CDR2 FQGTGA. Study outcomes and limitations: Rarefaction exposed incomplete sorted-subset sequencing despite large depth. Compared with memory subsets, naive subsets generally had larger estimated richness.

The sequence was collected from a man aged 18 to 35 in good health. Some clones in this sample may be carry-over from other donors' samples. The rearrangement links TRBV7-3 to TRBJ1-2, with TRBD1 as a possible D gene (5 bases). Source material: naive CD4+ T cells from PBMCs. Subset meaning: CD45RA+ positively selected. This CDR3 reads CASSLKFRVSGYTF. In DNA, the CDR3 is TGTGCCAGCAGCTTAAAATTCAGGGTGAGTGGCTACACCTTC.